This TCR beta chain was sequenced for a study of cytomegalovirus exposure and HLA in healthy donors. Across the study: There were just under 400 genotyped donors. Of these, about 80% fell in the genetic ancestry cluster associated with self-reported Caucasian donors.

In nominal health when sampled, donors likely had unrecorded immune exposures nonetheless. Study findings and constraints: Sequencing depth roughly uniform across donors was assumed in presence/absence analyses. The authors considered a cluster of highly shared sequence variants likely to be a sequencing artifact.

Amplification used 60 Vbeta primers and 13 Jbeta primers. Sequencing used immunoSEQ multiplex PCR; TCRdb keeps in-frame clones, though not all of them. This table has around 200,000 clones, around four fifths appearing once. As concerns this clone: Its target is unknown.

V lost 6 bases and J lost 5, with 17 bases in between. This CDR3 has 15 amino acids. Germline V CDR1 and CDR2: MNHEY, SMNVEV (reference sequence). This chain connects TRBV27 to TRBJ1-5, with D tentatively TRBD1 (6 bases). Source material: PBMCs. The receptor comes from a man aged 45-65 years in good health and CMV-seronegative. The DNA of the CDR3 is TGTGCCAGCAGCCCGGGACGGAAGGGGGATCAGCCCCAGCATTTT. This gives the protein CASSPGRKGDQPQHF.